This TCR beta chain was sequenced during a study of cytotoxic CD8 clonotypes in ibrutinib-treated CLL. This clone was recorded once. Its specificity is unknown. This CDR3 is also generated by other DNA sequences in the sample. This table comes from immunoSEQ multiplex PCR, and its TCRdb copy is limited to in-frame clones, with some not included. Of approximately 70,000 clones in the sample, 70% to 90% were seen once. General observations from the study: Clonality increased at ibrutinib response, then returned toward baseline at progression.

Germline V gene lookup returns CDR1 SQVTM and CDR2 ANQGSEA. The CDR3 has 16 amino acids. The trim removed 4 bases at V and 4 bases at J, leaving 12 bases unmatched. The clonotype comes from a human donor with chronic lymphocytic leukemia. The material was PBMCs, obtained at disease progression, from a patient treated with ibrutinib. V is TRBV29-1 and J is TRBJ2-1; 8 bases align to TRBD2. CDR3: CSVGRGGRGAYNEQFF. CDR3 sequence (DNA): TGCAGCGTTGGCCGGGGTGGGCGGGGGGCGTACAATGAGCAGTTCTTC.